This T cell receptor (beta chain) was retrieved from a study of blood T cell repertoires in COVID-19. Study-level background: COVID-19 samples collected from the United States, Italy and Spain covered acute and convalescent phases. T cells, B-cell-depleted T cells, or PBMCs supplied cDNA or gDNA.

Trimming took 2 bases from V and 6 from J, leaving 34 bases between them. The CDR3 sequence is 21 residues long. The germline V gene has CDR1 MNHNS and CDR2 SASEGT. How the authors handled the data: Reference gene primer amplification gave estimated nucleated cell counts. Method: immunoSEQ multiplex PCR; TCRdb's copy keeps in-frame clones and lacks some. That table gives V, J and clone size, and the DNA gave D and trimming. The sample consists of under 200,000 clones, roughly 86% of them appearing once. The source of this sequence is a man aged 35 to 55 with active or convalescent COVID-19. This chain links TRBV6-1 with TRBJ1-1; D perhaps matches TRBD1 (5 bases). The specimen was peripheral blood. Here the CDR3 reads CASSELGAGAQWIMVSAEAFF. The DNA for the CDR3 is TGTGCCAGCAGTGAACTAGGGGCAGGAGCTCAGTGGATTATGGTCTCCGCTGAAGCTTTCTTT.